The source of this T cell receptor (beta chain) is a study of blood T cell repertoires in COVID-19. In the study overall: Both acute and convalescent COVID-19 samples were obtained from the United States, Italy and Spain.

Original processing methods: Cell counts per sample came from amplifying reference gene primers. Here immunoSEQ multiplex PCR was the method, and the copy in TCRdb shows in-frame clones only, minus some. That table supplies the V and J calls and clone size; D and trimming were determined from the DNA. Among about 310,000 clones listed, 90% were seen once. The sample comprised peripheral blood. The sequence was obtained from a woman in her twenties or thirties with COVID-19, enrolled during active disease.

The CDR3 DNA sequence: TGTGCCAGCAACGGGACAGGGGCCCTTAGCAATCAGCCCCAGCATTTT. It specifies CASNGTGALSNQPQHF. The genes are TRBV6-4 and TRBJ1-5; 10 bases match TRBD1. V gave up 7 bases and J gave up 0 bases; unmatched junction bases: 6. CDR1 and CDR2 from the germline V gene are MRHNA and SNTAGT. This CDR3 contains 16 residues.